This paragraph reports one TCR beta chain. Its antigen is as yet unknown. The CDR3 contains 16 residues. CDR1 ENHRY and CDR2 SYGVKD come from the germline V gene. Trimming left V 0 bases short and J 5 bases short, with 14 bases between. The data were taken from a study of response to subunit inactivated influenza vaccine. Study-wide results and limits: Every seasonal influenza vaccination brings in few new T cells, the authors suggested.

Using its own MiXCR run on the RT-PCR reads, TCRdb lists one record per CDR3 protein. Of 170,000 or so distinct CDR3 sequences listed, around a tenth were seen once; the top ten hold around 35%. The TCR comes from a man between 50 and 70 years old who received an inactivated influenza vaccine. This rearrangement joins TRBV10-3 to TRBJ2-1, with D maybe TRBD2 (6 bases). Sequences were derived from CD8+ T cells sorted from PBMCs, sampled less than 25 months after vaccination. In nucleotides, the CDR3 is TGTGCCATCAGTGAGTCGCGTAGCGGAGTAAACAATGAGCAGTTCTTC. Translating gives CAISESRSGVNNEQFF.